These 22 T cell receptor beta chains share one sample of origin, sequenced in a study of T-cell reconstitution after alpha-beta-depleted transplantation in children. Preparation of the TCRbeta library involved a method that used unique molecular identifiers. TCRdb re-derived calls from the PCR reads in MiXCR, one entry per CDR3 protein. The sample has 200,000 to 250,000 distinct CDR3 sequences; 8.5% to 10% are singletons. This material consisted of PBMCs from the stem cell graft donor, taken from the stem cell graft. Receptors were obtained from a human donor who donated a stem cell graft to a child with acute lymphoblastic leukemia.

This clonotype was seen only a few times. CDR3 protein: CASSNGVGSELRAFF. The CDR3 coding sequence is TGTGCCAGCAGTAACGGGGTCGGCTCAGAGTTGAGGGCTTTCTTT. The chain employs TRBV6-5 and TRBJ1-1; D remains unclear. The V end was cut by 5 bases, the J end by 11 bases, with 24 bases between. CDR3 length: 15 amino acids. CDR1 and CDR2 (germline): MNHEY, SVGAGI.

This clonotype was seen a few times. The CDR3 DNA reads TGTGCCAGCAGCCTCGGGACAGGCAATGAGCAGTTCTTC. Translation gives CASSLGTGNEQFF. V is TRBV7-7 and J is TRBJ2-1; 8 nucleotides align to TRBD1. This CDR3 region has 13 residues. In germline, CDR1 is SSHAT, CDR2 FNYEAQ (reference sequence). Trimming removed 5 bases from V and 6 bases from J; junction bases left unmatched: 3.

This clonotype was recorded at least ten times. The V and J genes are TRBV6-1 and TRBJ2-7; D possibly corresponds to TRBD1 (6 bases). This CDR3 is built from 15 residues. The V gene lost 6 bases and the J gene lost 4 bases, with 19 bases spanning the gap. Germline values: CDR1 MNHNS, CDR2 SASEGT. CDR3 region: CASSLGGRRRYEQYF. The CDR3 nucleotides are TGTGCCAGCAGCCTAGGGGGACGGAGAAGGTACGAGCAGTACTTC.

At least ten counts were recorded for this clonotype. V gene TRBV10-3 combines with J gene TRBJ2-3; D uncertain. V lost 4 bases and J 0 bases, leaving 5 bases between the germline ends. Germline V gene sequence: CDR1 ENHRY, CDR2 SYGVKD. The CDR3 runs 13 residues. CDR3 sequence reads: CAISVDSTDTQYF. The CDR3 coding sequence is TGTGCCATCAGTGTGGATAGCACAGATACGCAGTATTTT.

The chain is built from TRBV6-2 or TRBV6-3 and TRBJ1-1, with 8 bases identical to TRBD1. The V segment lost 6 bases and the J segment 1 base; nucleotides outside the gene matches: 7. The CDR3 has 15 amino acids. Germline CDR1 reads MNHEY; CDR2 reads SVGEGT. The chain's CDR3 is CASSRQGLENTEAFF. CDR3 coding DNA: TGTGCCAGCAGCAGACAGGGGCTGGAGAACACTGAAGCTTTCTTT.

This clonotype showed up just a few times. The genes are TRBV5-1 and TRBJ1-5, with a tentative D call TRBD1 (5 bases). This CDR3 region has 15 residues. The ends were cut back, 0 bases at V and 6 bases at J, with 13 bases in the middle. Germline CDR1 SGHRS, CDR2 YFSETQ. The CDR3 region has the DNA TGCGCCAGCAGCTTGGACGGGGGTCCGGGTCAGCCCCAGCATTTT. Translation gives CASSLDGGPGQPQHF.

The chain couples TRBV5-1 to TRBJ2-7; 9 bases line up with TRBD1. This CDR3 is 15 amino acids long. Germline-derived CDR1 and CDR2 are SGHRS and YFSETQ. V lost 4 bases to trimming and J lost 6 bases; unmatched junction nucleotides: 11. The CDR3 region has the DNA TGCGCCAGCAGCCTCAGTTGGACAGGGGCTCCCGAGCAGTACTTC. Translation gives CASSLSWTGAPEQYF.

This clonotype has ten or more counts. V gene TRBV12-3 or TRBV12-4 combines with J gene TRBJ1-2; no clear D gene. V lost 11 bases and J 3 bases, leaving 10 bases between the germline ends. This CDR3 is built from 11 residues. CDR3 coding DNA: TGTGCCGTGCGCGTCGACTATGGCTACACCTTC. It translates to CAVRVDYGYTF.

V usage is TRBV2 and J usage is TRBJ1-1; no reliable D call. Germline values: CDR1 SNHLY, CDR2 FYNNEI. The CDR3 runs to 11 residues. The V end lost 5 bases, the J end lost 5 bases, and 6 bases lay between the germline ends. This CDR3 is CASSTRTEAFF. In DNA, the CDR3 is TGTGCCAGCAGTACGAGGACTGAAGCTTTCTTT.

The gene calls are TRBV5-4 and TRBJ2-3; 7 bases agree with TRBD2. This CDR3 contains 16 residues. Germline V gene lookup returns CDR1 SGHNT and CDR2 YYREEE (reference sequence). The V gene end was trimmed by 2 bases and the J gene end by 1 base; junction bases not matched to a gene: 7. For the CDR3, the DNA is TGTGCCAGCAGCTTTTATCGCGGGGGAGGCACAGATACGCAGTATTTT. Amino acid sequence: CASSFYRGGGTDTQYF.

This clonotype was observed a few times. V and J are TRBV20-1 and TRBJ2-3; the match to TRBD1 covers 9 bases. CDR3 length equals 17 residues. Trimming at V came to 3 bases and at J to 0 bases, leaving 10 bases not matched to a gene. Germline values: CDR1 DFQATT, CDR2 SNEGSKA (reference sequence). In nucleotides, the CDR3 is TGCAGTGCTAGCCCTGGTGGGACAGGGACTAGCACAGATACGCAGTATTTT. This translates into CSASPGGTGTSTDTQYF.

This clonotype showed up just a few times. J is TRBJ1-2 and V is TRBV19; the D is unclear. This CDR3 has 12 amino acids. V was pared by 2 bases and J by 9 bases, with 10 bases between. Per the germline V gene, CDR1 is LNHDA and CDR2 is SQIVND (reference sequence). CDR3 DNA sequence: TGTGCCAGTAGTATAATGTCGGGGAGCTACACCTTC. Translating it yields CASSIMSGSYTF.

This clonotype has at least ten counts. The CDR3 bases are TGCGCCAGCAGCTCCTCGACAGGGGCGAACACTGAAGCTTTCTTT. This codes for CASSSSTGANTEAFF. This chain joins TRBV5-1 and TRBJ1-1; 8 bases are shared with TRBD1. The junction had 5 bases not matched to a gene; V was cut back by 3 bases and J by 1 base. The length of the CDR3 is 15 residues. CDR1 is SGHRS and CDR2 is YFSETQ in the germline V gene.

This clonotype was seen only a few times. This chain links TRBV7-2 with TRBJ1-5; D unclear. Germline CDR1 SGHTA, CDR2 FQGNSA. This CDR3 is 14 amino acids long. Between the trimmed V and J ends, which lost 2 bases and 6 bases, there was a span of 11 bases. DNA for the CDR3: TGTGCCAGCAGCTTATTTGGCTTGGGTCAGCCCCAGCATTTT. Amino acids: CASSLFGLGQPQHF.

This clonotype was picked up a small number of times. The rearrangement links TRBV6-4 to TRBJ2-3; 13 bases line up with TRBD2. The J segment lost 4 bases and the V segment lost 3 bases, leaving 1 base of the junction unmatched. Germline values: CDR1 MRHNA, CDR2 SNTAGT. This CDR3 is built from 15 residues. The CDR3 bases are TGTGCCAGCAGTGAGGGACTAGCGGGGTCAGATACGCAGTATTTT. Its translation: CASSEGLAGSDTQYF.

The chain links TRBV20-1 to TRBJ2-4; TRBD1 might be the D (6 bases). The length of the CDR3 is 15 residues. The germline gives CDR1 DFQATT, CDR2 SNEGSKA (reference sequence). The V end was cut by 3 bases, the J end by 7 bases, with 19 bases between. Here the CDR3 DNA reads TGCAGTGCTAGGGTCTTTGGGACATCGGAGAACATTCAGTACTTC. Protein sequence: CSARVFGTSENIQYF.

The V and J genes are TRBV20-1 and TRBJ2-1; D may correspond to TRBD1 or TRBD2 (5 bases each). The germline V and J ends were trimmed by 1 base and 7 bases, with 20 bases remaining between them. The CDR3 runs 16 residues. Germline CDR1 is DFQATT and CDR2 is SNEGSKA (reference sequence). The CDR3 coding sequence is TGCAGTGCTAGAGGACCGGGACCAAGTTTCAATAATGAGCAGTTCTTC. It encodes CSARGPGPSFNNEQFF.

The gene calls are TRBV20-1 and TRBJ2-5, with D maybe TRBD1 (6 bases). The V gene lost 8 bases and the J gene lost 3 bases, with 19 bases spanning the gap. Germline V gene lookup returns CDR1 DFQATT and CDR2 SNEGSKA (reference sequence). The CDR3 extends over 14 amino acids. The CDR3 bases are TGCAGTACACTCGTACTCAGGGGTGAAGAGACCCAGTACTTC. As protein: CSTLVLRGEETQYF.

This clonotype has more than one count but fewer than ten. This sequence joins TRBV6-1 and TRBJ2-7, with D unclear. The CDR3 is 15 amino acids. The ends were cut back, 2 bases at V and 3 bases at J, with 14 bases in the middle. CDR1 is MNHNS, CDR2 SASEGT, per germline. The CDR3 DNA reads as TGTGCCAGCAGTGAAAGCCCGGGCGGTTACTACGAGCAGTACTTC. This encodes CASSESPGGYYEQYF.

This clonotype showed up many times. CDR3 DNA sequence: TGCGCCAGCAGCCCCACATCACAAGGCGGGGAGCTGTTTTTT. It yields the protein CASSPTSQGGELFF. V gene TRBV5-1 combines with J gene TRBJ2-2; D unclear. V lost 4 bases, J lost 7 bases, and 14 bases lay in between. The CDR3 is 14 amino acids. Germline V gives CDR1 SGHRS, CDR2 YFSETQ.

This clonotype was counted a few times. The chain carries TRBV10-2 and TRBJ2-7; TRBD2 might be the D (5 bases). The V end was cut by 4 bases, the J end by 2 bases, with 12 bases between. The V gene's germline CDR1 is WSHSY and CDR2 SAAADI. This CDR3 region has 14 residues. The CDR3 DNA sequence: TGCGCCAGCAGTGGGACTCCCGATCCCTACGAGCAGTACTTC. Protein sequence: CASSGTPDPYEQYF.

The J gene is TRBJ2-7, the V gene TRBV6-5; TRBD1 might be the D (5 bases). Germline V gene sequence: CDR1 MNHEY, CDR2 SVGAGI. Trimming pared 4 bases from V and 5 bases from J, leaving 18 bases between. There are 15 residues in the CDR3. In DNA, the CDR3 is TGTGCCAGCAGTTTGGTGGCAGGGTCTAACCACGAGCAGTACTTC. It yields the protein CASSLVAGSNHEQYF.